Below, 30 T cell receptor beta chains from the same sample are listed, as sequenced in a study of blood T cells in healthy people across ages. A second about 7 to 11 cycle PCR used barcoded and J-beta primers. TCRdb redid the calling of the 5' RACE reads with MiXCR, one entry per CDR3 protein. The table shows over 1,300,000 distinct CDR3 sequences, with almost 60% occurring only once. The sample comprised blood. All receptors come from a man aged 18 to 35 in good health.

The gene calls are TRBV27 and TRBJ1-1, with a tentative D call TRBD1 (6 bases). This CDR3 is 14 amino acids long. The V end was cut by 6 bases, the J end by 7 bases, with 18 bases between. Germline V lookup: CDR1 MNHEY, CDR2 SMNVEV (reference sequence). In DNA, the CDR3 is TGTGCCAGCAGCCCGCTAGGGGGGGCGGGTGAAGCTTTCTTT. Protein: CASSPLGGAGEAFF.

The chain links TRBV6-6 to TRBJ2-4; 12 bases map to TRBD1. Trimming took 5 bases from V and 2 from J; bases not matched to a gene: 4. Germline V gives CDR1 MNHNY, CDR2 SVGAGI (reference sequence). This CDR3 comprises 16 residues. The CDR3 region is CASSDRDRGPKNIQYF. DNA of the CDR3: TGTGCCAGCAGTGACCGGGACAGGGGGCCCAAAAACATTCAGTACTTC.

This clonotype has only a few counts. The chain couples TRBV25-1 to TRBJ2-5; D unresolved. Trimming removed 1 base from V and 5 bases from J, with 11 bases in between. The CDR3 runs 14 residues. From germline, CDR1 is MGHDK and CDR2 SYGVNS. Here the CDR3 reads CASSESGWTETQYF. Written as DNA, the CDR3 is TGTGCCAGCAGTGAATCCGGCTGGACGGAGACCCAGTACTTC.

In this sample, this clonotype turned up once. CDR3 coding DNA: TGTGCCAGCGAACCCACCGAGGGAGGGCCAGATACGCAGTATTTT. This gives the protein CASEPTEGGPDTQYF. The chain has TRBV28 and TRBJ2-3, with 7 bases matching TRBD2. V shed 8 bases, J shed 4 bases, and the junction held 12 bases outside the gene matches. CDR1 is MDHEN and CDR2 is SYDVKM in the germline V gene. The length of the CDR3 is 15 residues. Variable domain in full (rest from reference TRBV28 and TRBJ2-3): DVKVTQSSRYLVKRTGEKVFLECVQDMDHENMFWYRQDPGLGLRLIYFSYDVKMKEKGDIPEGYSVSREKKERFSLILESASTNQTSMYLCASEPTEGGPDTQYFGPGTRLTVL.

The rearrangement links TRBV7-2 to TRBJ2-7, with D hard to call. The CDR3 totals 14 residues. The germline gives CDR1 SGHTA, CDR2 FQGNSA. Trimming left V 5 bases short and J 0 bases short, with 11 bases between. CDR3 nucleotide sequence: TGTGCCAGCAGCCCCCTTAGTTACTCCTACGAGCAGTACTTC. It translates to CASSPLSYSYEQYF.

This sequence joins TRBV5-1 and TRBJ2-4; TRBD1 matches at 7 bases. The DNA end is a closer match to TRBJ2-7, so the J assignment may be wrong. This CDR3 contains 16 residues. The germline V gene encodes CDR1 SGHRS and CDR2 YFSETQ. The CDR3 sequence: CASSLAGTVNAYEQYF. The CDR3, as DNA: TGCGCCAGCAGCTTGGCCGGGACAGTAAATGCCTACGAGCAGTACTTC.

The CDR3 nucleotides are TGTGCCAGCAACTCAGCACAGGGAGGAGATACGCAGTATTTT. As protein: CASNSAQGGDTQYF. This chain joins TRBV7-8 and TRBJ2-3; D could derive from TRBD1 or TRBD2 (6 bases each). This CDR3 has 14 amino acids. V lost 7 bases and J 5 bases, leaving 16 bases between the germline ends. CDR1 is SGHVS and CDR2 is FQNEAQ in the germline V gene. The whole variable domain, remainder taken from reference TRBV7-8 and TRBJ2-3, is GAGVSQSPRYKVAKRGQDVALRCDPISGHVSLFWYQQALGQGPEFLTYFQNEAQLDKSGLPSDRFFAERPEGSVSTLKIQRTQQEDSAVYLCASNSAQGGDTQYFGPGTRLTVL.

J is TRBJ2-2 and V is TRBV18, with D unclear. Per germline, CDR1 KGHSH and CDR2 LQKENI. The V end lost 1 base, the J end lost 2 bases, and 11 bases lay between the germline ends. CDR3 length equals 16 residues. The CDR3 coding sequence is TGTGCCAGCTCACCACGGGGATCAAGCAACACCGGGGAGCTGTTTTTT. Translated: CASSPRGSSNTGELFF. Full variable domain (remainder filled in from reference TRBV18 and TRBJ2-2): NAGVMQNPRHLVRRRGQEARLRCSPMKGHSHVYWYRQLPEEGLKFMVYLQKENIIDESGMPKERFSAEFPKEGPSILRIQQVVRGDSAAYFCASSPRGSSNTGELFFGEGSRLTVL.

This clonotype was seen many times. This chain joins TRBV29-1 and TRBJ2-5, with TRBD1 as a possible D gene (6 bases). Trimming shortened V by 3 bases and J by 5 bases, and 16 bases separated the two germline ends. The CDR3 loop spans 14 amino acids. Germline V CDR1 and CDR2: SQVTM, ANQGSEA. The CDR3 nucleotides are TGCAGCGTTGAGGTGTGGGGGCGCCCCGAGACCCAGTACTTC. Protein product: CSVEVWGRPETQYF.

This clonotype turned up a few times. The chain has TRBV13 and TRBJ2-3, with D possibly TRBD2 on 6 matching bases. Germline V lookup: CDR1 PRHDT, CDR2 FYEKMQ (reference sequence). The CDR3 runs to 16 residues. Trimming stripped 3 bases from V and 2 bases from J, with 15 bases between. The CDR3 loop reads CASSFPSAGVTDTQYF. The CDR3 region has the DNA TGTGCCAGCAGCTTCCCCTCAGCGGGTGTCACAGATACGCAGTATTTT.

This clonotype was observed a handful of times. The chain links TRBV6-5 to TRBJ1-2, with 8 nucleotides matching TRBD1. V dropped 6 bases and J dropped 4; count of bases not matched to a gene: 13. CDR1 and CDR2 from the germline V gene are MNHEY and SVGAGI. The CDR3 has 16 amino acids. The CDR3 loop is CASSLAGQGGSYGYTF. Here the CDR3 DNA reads TGTGCCAGCAGCCTTGCCGGACAGGGTGGTTCCTATGGCTACACCTTC.

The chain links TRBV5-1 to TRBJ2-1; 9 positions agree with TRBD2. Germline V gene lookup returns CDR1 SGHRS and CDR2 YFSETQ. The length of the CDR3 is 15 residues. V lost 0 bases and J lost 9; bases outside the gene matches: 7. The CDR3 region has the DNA TGCGCCAGCAGCTTGGTGGGCGGGGGGGCCTCTGAGCAGTTCTTC. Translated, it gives CASSLVGGGASEQFF. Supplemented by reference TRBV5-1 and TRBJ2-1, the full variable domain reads KAGVTQTPRYLIKTRGQQVTLSCSPISGHRSVSWYQQTPGQGLQFLFEYFSETQRNKGNFPGRFSGRQFSNSRSEMNVSTLELGDSALYLCASSLVGGGASEQFFGPGTRLTVL.

This chain's CDR3 is CASSQSWGNQPQHF. The CDR3, as DNA: TGCGCCAGCAGCCAATCTTGGGGAAATCAGCCCCAGCATTTT. This sequence joins TRBV4-1 and TRBJ1-5; D remains unclear. The germline V and J ends were trimmed by 2 bases and 4 bases, with 9 bases remaining between them. The CDR3 extends over 14 amino acids. Germline V CDR1 and CDR2: MGHRA, YSYEKL.

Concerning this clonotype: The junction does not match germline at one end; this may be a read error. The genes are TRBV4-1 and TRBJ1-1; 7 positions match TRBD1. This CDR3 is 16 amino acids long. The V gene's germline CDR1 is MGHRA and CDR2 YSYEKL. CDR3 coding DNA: TGCGTCAGCAGCCCTCGACAGGGAGGGATGAACACTGAAGCTTTCTTT. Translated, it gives CVSSPRQGGMNTEAFF.

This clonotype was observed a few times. Written as DNA, the CDR3 is TGTGCCAGCAGTTACGGACTAGCGCAGTACTTC. Amino acid sequence: CASSYGLAQYF. V gene TRBV6-2 or TRBV6-3 combines with J gene TRBJ2-4, with 9 bases matching TRBD2. CDR3 length: 11 amino acids. The germline CDR1 and CDR2 sequences are MNHEY and SVGEGT. The V segment lost 2 bases and the J segment 13 bases; nucleotides outside the gene matches: 0.

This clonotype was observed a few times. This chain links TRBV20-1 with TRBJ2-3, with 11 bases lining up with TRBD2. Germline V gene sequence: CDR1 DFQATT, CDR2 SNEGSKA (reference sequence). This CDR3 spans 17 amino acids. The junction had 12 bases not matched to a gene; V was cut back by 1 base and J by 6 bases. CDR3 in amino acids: CSARGAASGGTVDTQYF. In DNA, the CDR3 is TGCAGTGCTAGAGGTGCGGCTAGCGGGGGGACGGTTGATACGCAGTATTTT.

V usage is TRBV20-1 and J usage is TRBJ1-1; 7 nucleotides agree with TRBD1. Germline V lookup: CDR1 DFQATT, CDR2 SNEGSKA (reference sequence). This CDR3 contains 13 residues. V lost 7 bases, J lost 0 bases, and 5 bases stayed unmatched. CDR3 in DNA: TGCAGTGTTACTGACAGGGTGAACACTGAAGCTTTCTTT. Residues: CSVTDRVNTEAFF.

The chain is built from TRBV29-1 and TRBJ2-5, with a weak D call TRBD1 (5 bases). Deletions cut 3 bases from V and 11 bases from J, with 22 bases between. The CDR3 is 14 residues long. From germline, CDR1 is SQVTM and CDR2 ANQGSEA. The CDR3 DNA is TGCAGCGTTGACTTCAGGGATGTTTACAATGAGCAGTACTTC. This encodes CSVDFRDVYNEQYF. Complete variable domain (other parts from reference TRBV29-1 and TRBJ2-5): SAVISQKPSRDICQRGTSLTIQCQVDSQVTMMFWYRQQPGQSLTLIATANQGSEATYESGFVIDKFPISRPNLTFSTLTVSNMSPEDSSIYLCSVDFRDVYNEQYFGPGTRLLVL.

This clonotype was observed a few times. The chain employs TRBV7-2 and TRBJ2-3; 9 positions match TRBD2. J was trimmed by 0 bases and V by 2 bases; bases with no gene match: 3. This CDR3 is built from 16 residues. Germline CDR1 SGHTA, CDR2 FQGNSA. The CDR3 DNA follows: TGTGCCAGCAGCTTATTAGCGGGAGTTAGCACAGATACGCAGTATTTT. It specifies CASSLLAGVSTDTQYF.

CDR3 in amino acids: CASSLYTGTLAYEQYF. The CDR3 coding sequence is TGTGCCAGCAGTTTATATACCGGGACACTAGCCTACGAGCAGTACTTC. The rearrangement joins TRBV28 to TRBJ2-7, with D tentatively TRBD1 (6 bases). The CDR3 runs 16 residues. Trimming took 1 base from V and 2 from J, leaving 15 bases between them. Germline V gene lookup returns CDR1 MDHEN and CDR2 SYDVKM.

The CDR3 loop reads CASSLRLSYNEQFF. The CDR3 nucleotides read TGTGCCAGCAGCTTGCGACTTAGCTACAATGAGCAGTTCTTC. The gene calls are TRBV9 and TRBJ2-1; D is undetermined. In germline, CDR1 is SGDLS, CDR2 YYNGEE. The CDR3 has 14 residues. The ends were cut back, 4 bases at V and 3 bases at J, with 11 bases in the middle.

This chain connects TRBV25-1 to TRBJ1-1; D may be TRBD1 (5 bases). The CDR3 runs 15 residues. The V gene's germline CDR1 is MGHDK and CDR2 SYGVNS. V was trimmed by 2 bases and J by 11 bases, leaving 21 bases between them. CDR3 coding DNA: TGTGCCAGCAGTGAAGGAACGGGACGGACTCCCCCCGCTTTCTTT. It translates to CASSEGTGRTPPAFF.

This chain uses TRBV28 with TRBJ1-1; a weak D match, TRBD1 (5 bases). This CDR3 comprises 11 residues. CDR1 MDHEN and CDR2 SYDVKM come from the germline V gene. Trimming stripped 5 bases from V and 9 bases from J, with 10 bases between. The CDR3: CASSGTPKAFF. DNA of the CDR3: TGTGCCAGCAGTGGGACCCCGAAAGCTTTCTTT. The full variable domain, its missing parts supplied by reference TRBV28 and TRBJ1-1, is DVKVTQSSRYLVKRTGEKVFLECVQDMDHENMFWYRQDPGLGLRLIYFSYDVKMKEKGDIPEGYSVSREKKERFSLILESASTNQTSMYLCASSGTPKAFFGQGTRLTVV.

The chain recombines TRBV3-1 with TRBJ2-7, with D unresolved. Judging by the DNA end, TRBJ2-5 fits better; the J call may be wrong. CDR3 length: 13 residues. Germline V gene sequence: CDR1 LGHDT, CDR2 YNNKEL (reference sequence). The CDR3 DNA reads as TGTGCCAGCAGCCAATGGGACCAAGAGACCCAGTACTTC. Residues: CASSQWDQETQYF.

DNA for the CDR3: TGTGCCAGCTGGGCCCGACCATACGAGCAGTACTTC. Translated, it gives CASWARPYEQYF. V is TRBV27 and J is TRBJ2-7; D gene uncertain. The V gene's germline CDR1 is MNHEY and CDR2 SMNVEV (reference sequence). The CDR3 loop spans 12 amino acids. V lost 8 bases and J lost 4, with 12 bases in between.

CDR3 sequence: CASSWGLAGPDTQYF. CDR3 coding DNA: TGTGCCAGCAGCTGGGGCCTCGCGGGCCCAGATACGCAGTATTTT. This rearrangement joins TRBV7-2 to TRBJ2-3; D is tentatively TRBD1 or TRBD2 (5 bases each). Germline V gives CDR1 SGHTA, CDR2 FQGNSA. V lost 4 bases to trimming and J lost 4 bases, with 15 bases between them. This CDR3 region has 15 residues.

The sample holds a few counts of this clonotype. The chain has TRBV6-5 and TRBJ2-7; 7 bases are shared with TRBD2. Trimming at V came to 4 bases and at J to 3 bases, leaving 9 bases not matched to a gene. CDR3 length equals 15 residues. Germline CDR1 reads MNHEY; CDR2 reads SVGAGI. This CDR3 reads CASSWNPGGYYEQYF. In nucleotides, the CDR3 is TGTGCCAGCAGTTGGAACCCGGGAGGTTACTACGAGCAGTACTTC.

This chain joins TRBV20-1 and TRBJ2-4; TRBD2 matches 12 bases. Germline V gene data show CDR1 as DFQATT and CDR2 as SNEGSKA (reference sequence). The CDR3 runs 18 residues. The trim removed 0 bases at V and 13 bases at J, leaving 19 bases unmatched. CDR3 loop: CSARDIRLAGVELLGQYF. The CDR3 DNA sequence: TGCAGTGCTAGAGACATCCGACTAGCGGGAGTTGAGTTGTTGGGGCAGTACTTC.

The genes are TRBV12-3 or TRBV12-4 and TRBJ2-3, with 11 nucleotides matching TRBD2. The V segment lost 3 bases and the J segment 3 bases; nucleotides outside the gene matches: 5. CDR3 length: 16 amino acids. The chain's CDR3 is CASSFGGTSGTDTQYF. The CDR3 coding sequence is TGTGCCAGCAGTTTTGGCGGGACTAGCGGTACAGATACGCAGTATTTT.

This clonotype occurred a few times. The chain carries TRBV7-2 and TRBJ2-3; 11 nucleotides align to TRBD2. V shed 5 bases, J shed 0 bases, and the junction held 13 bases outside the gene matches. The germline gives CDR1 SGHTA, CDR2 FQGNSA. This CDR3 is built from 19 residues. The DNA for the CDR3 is TGTGCCAGCAGCGGGTTCCTAACTAGCGGGGGAACTAGCACAGATACGCAGTATTTT. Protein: CASSGFLTSGGTSTDTQYF.